Given below is one T cell receptor (beta chain) in context. The CDR3 extends over 12 amino acids. Germline CDR1 and CDR2: MDHEN and SYDVKM. Trimming left V 5 bases short and J 5 bases short, with 9 bases between. The record originates from a study of T cells after somatic rescue of genetic block. Only in-frame clones appear in the TCRdb table, and some are missing; sequencing was by immunoSEQ multiplex PCR. In the table there are roughly 55,000 clones, around 96% of which are singletons. This TCR came from a child under three years old. The chain couples TRBV28 to TRBJ1-2, with TRBD1 as a possible D gene (6 bases). Sequenced: peripheral blood mononuclear cells (PBMCs). CDR3 in amino acids: CASSAGVYGYTF. The CDR3 DNA is TGTGCCAGCAGTGCAGGGGTATATGGCTACACCTTC.